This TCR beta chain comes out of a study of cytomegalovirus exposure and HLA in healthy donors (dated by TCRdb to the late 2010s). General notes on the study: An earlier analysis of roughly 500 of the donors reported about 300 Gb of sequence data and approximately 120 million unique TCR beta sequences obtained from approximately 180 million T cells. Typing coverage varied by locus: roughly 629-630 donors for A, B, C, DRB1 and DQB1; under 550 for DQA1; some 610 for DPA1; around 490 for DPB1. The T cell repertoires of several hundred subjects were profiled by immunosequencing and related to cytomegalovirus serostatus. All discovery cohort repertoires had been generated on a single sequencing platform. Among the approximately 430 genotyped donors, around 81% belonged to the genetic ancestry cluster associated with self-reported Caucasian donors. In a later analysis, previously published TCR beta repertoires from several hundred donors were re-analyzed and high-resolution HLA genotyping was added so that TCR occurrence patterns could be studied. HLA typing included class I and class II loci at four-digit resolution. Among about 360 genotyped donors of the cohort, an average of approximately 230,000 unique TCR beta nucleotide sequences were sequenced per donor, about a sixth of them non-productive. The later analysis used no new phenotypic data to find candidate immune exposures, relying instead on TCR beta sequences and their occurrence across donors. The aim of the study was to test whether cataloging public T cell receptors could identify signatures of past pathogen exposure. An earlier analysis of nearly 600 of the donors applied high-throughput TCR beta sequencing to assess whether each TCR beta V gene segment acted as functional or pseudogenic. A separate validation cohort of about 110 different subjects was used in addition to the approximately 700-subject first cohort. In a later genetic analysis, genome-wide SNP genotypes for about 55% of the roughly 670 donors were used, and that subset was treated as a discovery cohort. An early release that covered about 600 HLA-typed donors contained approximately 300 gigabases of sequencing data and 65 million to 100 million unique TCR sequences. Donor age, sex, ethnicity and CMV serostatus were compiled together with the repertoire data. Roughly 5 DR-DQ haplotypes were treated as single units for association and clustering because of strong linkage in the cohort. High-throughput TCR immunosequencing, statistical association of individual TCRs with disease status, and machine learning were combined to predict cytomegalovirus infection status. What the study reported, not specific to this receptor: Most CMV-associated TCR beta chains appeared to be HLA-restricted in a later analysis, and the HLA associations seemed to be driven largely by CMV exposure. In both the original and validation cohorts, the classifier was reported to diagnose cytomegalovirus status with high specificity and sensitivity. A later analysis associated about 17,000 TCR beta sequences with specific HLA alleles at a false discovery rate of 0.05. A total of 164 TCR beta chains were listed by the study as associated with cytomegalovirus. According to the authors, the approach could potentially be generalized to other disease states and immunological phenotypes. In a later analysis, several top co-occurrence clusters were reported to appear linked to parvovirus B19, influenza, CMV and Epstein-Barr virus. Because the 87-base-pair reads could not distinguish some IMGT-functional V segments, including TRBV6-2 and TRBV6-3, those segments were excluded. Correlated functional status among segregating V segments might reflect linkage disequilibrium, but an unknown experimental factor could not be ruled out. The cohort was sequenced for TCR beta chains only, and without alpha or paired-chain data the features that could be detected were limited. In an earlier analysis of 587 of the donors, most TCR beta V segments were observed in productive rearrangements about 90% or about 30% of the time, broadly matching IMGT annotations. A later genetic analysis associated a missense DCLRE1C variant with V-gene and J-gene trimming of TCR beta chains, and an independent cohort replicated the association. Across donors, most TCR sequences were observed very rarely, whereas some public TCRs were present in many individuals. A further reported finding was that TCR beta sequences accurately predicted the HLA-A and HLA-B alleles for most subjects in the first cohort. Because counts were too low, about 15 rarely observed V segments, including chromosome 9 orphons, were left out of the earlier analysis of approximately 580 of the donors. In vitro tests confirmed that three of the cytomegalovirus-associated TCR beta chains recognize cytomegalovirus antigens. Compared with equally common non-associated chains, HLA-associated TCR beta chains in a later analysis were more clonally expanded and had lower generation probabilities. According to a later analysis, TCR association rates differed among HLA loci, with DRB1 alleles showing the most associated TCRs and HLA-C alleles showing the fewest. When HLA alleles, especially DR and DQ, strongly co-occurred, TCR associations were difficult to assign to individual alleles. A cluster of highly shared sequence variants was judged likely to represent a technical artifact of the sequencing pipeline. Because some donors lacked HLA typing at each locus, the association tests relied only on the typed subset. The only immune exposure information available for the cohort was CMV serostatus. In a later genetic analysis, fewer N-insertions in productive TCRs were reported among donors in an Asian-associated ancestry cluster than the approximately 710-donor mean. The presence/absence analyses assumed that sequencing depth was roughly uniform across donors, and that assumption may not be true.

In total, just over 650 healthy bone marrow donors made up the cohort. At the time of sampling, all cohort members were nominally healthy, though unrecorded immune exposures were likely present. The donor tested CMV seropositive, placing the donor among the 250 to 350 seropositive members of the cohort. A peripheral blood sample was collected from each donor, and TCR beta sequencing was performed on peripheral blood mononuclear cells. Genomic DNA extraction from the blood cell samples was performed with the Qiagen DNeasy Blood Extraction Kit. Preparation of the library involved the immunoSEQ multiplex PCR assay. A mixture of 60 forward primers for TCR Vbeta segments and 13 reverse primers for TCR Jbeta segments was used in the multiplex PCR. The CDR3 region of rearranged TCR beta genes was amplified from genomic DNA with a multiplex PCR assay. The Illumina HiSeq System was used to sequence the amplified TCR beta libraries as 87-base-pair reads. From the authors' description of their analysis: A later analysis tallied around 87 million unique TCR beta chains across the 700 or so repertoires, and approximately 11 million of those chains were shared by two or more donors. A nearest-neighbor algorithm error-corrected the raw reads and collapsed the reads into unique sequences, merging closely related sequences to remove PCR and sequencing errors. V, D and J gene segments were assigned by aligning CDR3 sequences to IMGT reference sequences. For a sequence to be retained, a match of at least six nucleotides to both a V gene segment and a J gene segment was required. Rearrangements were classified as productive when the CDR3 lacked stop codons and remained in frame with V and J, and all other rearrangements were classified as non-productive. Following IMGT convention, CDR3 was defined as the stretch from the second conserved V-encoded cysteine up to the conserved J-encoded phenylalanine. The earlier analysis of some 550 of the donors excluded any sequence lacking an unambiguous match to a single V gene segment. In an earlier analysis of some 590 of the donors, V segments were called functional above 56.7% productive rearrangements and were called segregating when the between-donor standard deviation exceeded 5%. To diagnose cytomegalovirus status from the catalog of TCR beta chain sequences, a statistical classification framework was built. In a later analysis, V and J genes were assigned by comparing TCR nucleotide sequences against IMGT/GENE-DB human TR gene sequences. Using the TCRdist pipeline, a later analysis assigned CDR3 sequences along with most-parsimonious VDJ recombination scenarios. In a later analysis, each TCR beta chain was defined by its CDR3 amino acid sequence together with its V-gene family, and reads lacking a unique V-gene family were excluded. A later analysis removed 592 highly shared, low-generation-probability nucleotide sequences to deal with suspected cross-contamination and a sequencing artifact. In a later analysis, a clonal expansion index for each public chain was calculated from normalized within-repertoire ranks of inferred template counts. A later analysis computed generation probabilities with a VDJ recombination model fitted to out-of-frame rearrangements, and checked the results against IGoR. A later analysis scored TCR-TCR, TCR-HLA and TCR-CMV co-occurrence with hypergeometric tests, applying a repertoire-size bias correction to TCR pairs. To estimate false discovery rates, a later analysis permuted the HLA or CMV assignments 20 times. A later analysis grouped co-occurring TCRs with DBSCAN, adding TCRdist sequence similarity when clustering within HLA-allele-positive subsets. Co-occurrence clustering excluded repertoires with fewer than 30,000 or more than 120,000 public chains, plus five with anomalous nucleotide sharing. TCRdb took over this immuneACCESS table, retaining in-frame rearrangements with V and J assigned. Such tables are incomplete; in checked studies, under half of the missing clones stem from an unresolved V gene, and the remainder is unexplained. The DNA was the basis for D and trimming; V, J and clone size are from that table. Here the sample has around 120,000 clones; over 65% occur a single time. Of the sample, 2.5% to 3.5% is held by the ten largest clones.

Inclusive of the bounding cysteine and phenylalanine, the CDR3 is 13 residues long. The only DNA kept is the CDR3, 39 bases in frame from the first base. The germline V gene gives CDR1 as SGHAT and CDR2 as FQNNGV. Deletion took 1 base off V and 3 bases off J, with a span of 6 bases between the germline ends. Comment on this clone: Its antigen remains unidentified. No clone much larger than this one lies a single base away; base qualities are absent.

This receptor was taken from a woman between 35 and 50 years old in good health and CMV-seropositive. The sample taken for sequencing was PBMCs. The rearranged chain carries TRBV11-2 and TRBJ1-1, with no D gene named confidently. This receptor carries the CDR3 CASSLGRDTEAFF. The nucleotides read TGTGCCAGCAGCTTAGGGCGGGACACTGAAGCTTTCTTT.